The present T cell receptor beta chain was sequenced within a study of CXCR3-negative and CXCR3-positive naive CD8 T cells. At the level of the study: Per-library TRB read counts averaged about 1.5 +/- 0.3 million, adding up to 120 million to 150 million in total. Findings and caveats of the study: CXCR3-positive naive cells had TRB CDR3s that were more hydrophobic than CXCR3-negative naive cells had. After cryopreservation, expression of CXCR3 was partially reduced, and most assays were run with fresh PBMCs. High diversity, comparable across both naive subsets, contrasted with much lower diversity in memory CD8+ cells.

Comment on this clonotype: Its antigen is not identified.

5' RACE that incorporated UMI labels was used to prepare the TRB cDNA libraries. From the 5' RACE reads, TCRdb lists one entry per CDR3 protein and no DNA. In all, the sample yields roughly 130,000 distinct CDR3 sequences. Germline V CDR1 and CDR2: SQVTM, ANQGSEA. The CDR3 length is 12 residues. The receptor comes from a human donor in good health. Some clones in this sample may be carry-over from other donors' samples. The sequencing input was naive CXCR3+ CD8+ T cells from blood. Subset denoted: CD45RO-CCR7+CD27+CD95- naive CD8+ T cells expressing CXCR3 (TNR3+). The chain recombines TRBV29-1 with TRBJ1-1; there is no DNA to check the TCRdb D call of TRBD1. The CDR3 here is CSVETENTEAFF.